This T cell receptor beta chain was documented in a study of T cell responses to AZD1222 COVID-19 vaccine. Study-wide findings and caveats: Nearly half of unique spike-specific TCRs reportedly avoided B.1.351 and B.1.1.7 mutated regions.

This CDR3 is 14 amino acids long. The germline V gene encodes CDR1 SNHLY and CDR2 FYNNEI. V lost 7 bases and J 4 bases, leaving 14 bases between the germline ends. A word on this clone: Its specificity is not known.

Data came from immunoSEQ multiplex PCR; TCRdb stores just in-frame clones and leaves some out. Here the sample spans 73,000 or so clones, around 82% being singletons. This TCR was sampled from an adult in good health. The J gene is TRBJ2-1, the V gene TRBV2; D is perhaps TRBD1 (5 bases). The sequencing used peripheral blood, collected on day 0 of AZD1222 vaccination. In DNA form, the CDR3 reads TGTGCCAGCACCATCGACAGCCTATACAATGAGCAGTTCTTC. This gives the protein CASTIDSLYNEQFF. The full variable domain, rest sourced from reference TRBV2 and TRBJ2-1, is EPEVTQTPSHQVTQMGQEVILRCVPISNHLYFYWYRQILGQKVEFLVSFYNNEISEKSEIFDDQFSVERPDGSNFTLKIRSTKLEDSAMYFCASTIDSLYNEQFFGPGTRLTVL.